Listed here are 15 T cell receptor beta chains from one sample, sequenced in a study of shared clonotypes between healthy human individuals. Naive CD8 cells were CD45RO-negative, positively selected for CCR7, excluding terminally differentiated effector memory CD45RA+ cells. Sequenced by immunoSEQ multiplex PCR; TCRdb stores in-frame clones only, minus some. Among roughly 1,800,000 clones, about 95% were seen once, and the ten largest hold less than 1.5%. Specimen: naive CD8+ T cells sorted from blood. The receptors derive from a man younger than 30 in good health.

The chain couples TRBV30 to TRBJ1-1, with D maybe TRBD1 (5 bases). Trimming pared 1 base from V and 4 bases from J, leaving 13 bases between. The CDR3 covers 14 residues. CDR1 is GTSNPN and CDR2 is SVGIG in the germline V gene (reference sequence). The CDR3 DNA follows: TGTGCCTGGAGTGGCTATATTGGGGGCACTGAAGCTTTCTTT. It encodes CAWSGYIGGTEAFF. Filled out from reference TRBV30 and TRBJ1-1, the complete variable domain reads SQTIHQWPATLVQPVGSPLSLECTVEGTSNPNLYWYRQAAGRGLQLLFYSVGIGQISSEVPQNLSASRPQDRQFILSSKKLLLSDSGFYLCAWSGYIGGTEAFFGQGTRLTVV.

This clone was seen a few times. The V gene is TRBV6-5, the J gene TRBJ1-6, with D maybe TRBD1 (6 bases). Trimming took 7 bases from V and 7 from J, leaving 17 bases between them. Germline V CDR1 and CDR2: MNHEY, SVGAGI. This CDR3 spans 15 amino acids. The CDR3 loop is CASTVVGGGNSPLHF. In DNA, the CDR3 is TGTGCCAGCACCGTGGTTGGGGGCGGAAATTCACCCCTCCACTTT.

The chain couples TRBV7-8 to TRBJ2-7; 14 bases line up with TRBD2. V was pared by 0 bases and J by 2 bases, with 0 bases of the junction left unmatched. CDR3 length: 16 residues. Germline V gene lookup returns CDR1 SGHVS and CDR2 FQNEAQ. The CDR3 DNA follows: TGTGCCAGCAGCTTAGCGGGACTAGCGGGGGCCTACGAGCAGTACTTC. Translating it yields CASSLAGLAGAYEQYF.

This clone appeared a single time. This specimen includes other DNA sequences encoding the same CDR3. J is TRBJ1-3 and V is TRBV30; D gene ambiguous. Germline V CDR1 and CDR2: GTSNPN, SVGIG (reference sequence). The V gene lost 0 bases and the J gene lost 0 bases, with 6 bases spanning the gap. The CDR3 is 14 amino acids. CDR3 nucleotide sequence: TGTGCCTGGAGTGTAACAAGCTCTGGAAACACCATATATTTT. Translated: CAWSVTSSGNTIYF.

The rearrangement uses TRBV7-9 and TRBJ2-3; 8 nucleotides match TRBD2. This CDR3 region has 16 residues. CDR1 SEHNR and CDR2 FQNEAQ come from the germline V gene (reference sequence). The V and J ends lost 7 bases and 4 bases, in that order; junction bases with no gene match: 13. Here the CDR3 reads CASTQNPGLGADTQYF. The CDR3 DNA follows: TGTGCCAGCACCCAAAACCCGGGACTAGGCGCAGATACGCAGTATTTT. Using reference TRBV7-9 and TRBJ2-3 for the parts outside the CDR3, the full variable domain is DTGVSQNPRHKITKRGQNVTFRCDPISEHNRLYWYRQTLGQGPEFLTYFQNEAQLEKSRLLSDRFSAERPKGSFSTLEIQRTEQGDSAMYLCASTQNPGLGADTQYFGPGTRLTVL.

J is TRBJ2-1 and V is TRBV19; D ambiguous. This CDR3 has 15 residues. CDR1 and CDR2 from the germline V gene are LNHDA and SQIVND (reference sequence). With 6 bases removed from V and 1 base from J, the gap between germline ends came to 13 bases. CDR3 nucleotides: TGTGCCAGTAGCCCCATCGGCGGATCCTACAATGAGCAGTTCTTC. It yields the protein CASSPIGGSYNEQFF.

The chain employs TRBV5-4 and TRBJ2-3; D unresolved. V was pared by 4 bases and J by 4 bases, with 13 bases between. CDR3 length: 14 amino acids. Germline values: CDR1 SGHNT, CDR2 YYREEE (reference sequence). In DNA, the CDR3 is TGTGCCAGCAGCCTGAAGGGTGGCCCAGATACGCAGTATTTT. Translated: CASSLKGGPDTQYF.

V gene TRBV4-3 combines with J gene TRBJ2-2; TRBD1 matches 7 bases. The CDR3 length is 15 residues. Germline CDR1 reads LGHNA; CDR2 reads YSLEER. Trimming removed 0 bases from V and 6 bases from J; junction bases left unmatched: 4. The CDR3 nucleotides read TGCGCCAGCAGCCAAGATAAGACAGGGCCCGGGGAGCTGTTTTTT. Its translation: CASSQDKTGPGELFF.

The chain links TRBV4-1 to TRBJ2-7; D call uncertain. Germline-derived CDR1 and CDR2 are MGHRA and YSYEKL. The length of the CDR3 is 13 residues. V lost 1 base and J 5 bases, leaving 9 bases between the germline ends. The chain's CDR3 is CASSQGGSDEQYF. The CDR3 DNA sequence: TGCGCCAGCAGCCAAGGAGGTTCTGACGAGCAGTACTTC.

The chain recombines TRBV7-9 with TRBJ2-7, with TRBD1 matching 11 bases. With 5 bases clipped from V and 3 bases from J, the junction kept 6 bases outside the gene matches. This CDR3 region has 15 residues. The germline gives CDR1 SEHNR, CDR2 FQNEAQ (reference sequence). The CDR3 nucleotides are TGTGCCAGCAGCACCCGGACAGGGGGCAACTACGAGCAGTACTTC. It specifies CASSTRTGGNYEQYF. Full variable domain (missing parts from reference TRBV7-9 and TRBJ2-7): DTGVSQNPRHKITKRGQNVTFRCDPISEHNRLYWYRQTLGQGPEFLTYFQNEAQLEKSRLLSDRFSAERPKGSFSTLEIQRTEQGDSAMYLCASSTRTGGNYEQYFGPGTRLTVT.

In this sample, this clone turned up once. This rearrangement joins TRBV11-3 to TRBJ2-1, with TRBD2 matching over 16 bases. There are 16 residues in the CDR3. From germline, CDR1 is SGHNT and CDR2 YENEEA. V shed 4 bases, J shed 7 bases, and the junction held 4 bases outside the gene matches. CDR3 nucleotide sequence: TGTGCCAGCAGCTCCCCGGGACTAGCGGGAGGGAATGAGCAGTTCTTC. Translating it yields CASSSPGLAGGNEQFF.

This sequence joins TRBV7-9 and TRBJ2-5; TRBD1 matches 9 bases. Trimming took 1 base from V and 3 from J; bases not matched to a gene: 6. Per the germline V gene, CDR1 is SEHNR and CDR2 is FQNEAQ (reference sequence). The CDR3 length is 16 residues. CDR3 protein: CASSLGLQGAKETQYF. The CDR3 DNA reads as TGTGCCAGCAGCTTAGGCCTACAGGGGGCCAAAGAGACCCAGTACTTC.

The chain carries TRBV11-2 and TRBJ2-5; 8 bases agree with TRBD2. The germline gives CDR1 SGHAT, CDR2 FQNNGV. The CDR3 spans 15 residues. V trimming: 5 bases; J trimming: 2 bases; junction bases outside the gene matches: 7. CDR3 coding DNA: TGTGCCAGCAGCCACTCGCTAGCGGGTCAAGAGACCCAGTACTTC. Its protein is CASSHSLAGQETQYF.

The chain combines TRBV2 with TRBJ1-2; TRBD1 matches at 7 bases. The CDR3 is made up of 16 amino acids. The junction had 10 bases not matched to a gene; V was cut back by 6 bases and J by 0 bases. CDR1 is SNHLY and CDR2 is FYNNEI in the germline V gene. DNA for the CDR3: TGTGCCAGCAGCCTGGAACAGGGGATATCTAACTATGGCTACACCTTC. Amino acids: CASSLEQGISNYGYTF.

The chain has TRBV7-9 and TRBJ1-2; 10 bases match TRBD1. With V trimmed by 5 bases and J by 4 bases, 4 bases remained unmatched. The CDR3 has 14 amino acids. The germline V gene has CDR1 SEHNR and CDR2 FQNEAQ (reference sequence). The CDR3: CASSARDRGYGYTF. CDR3 nucleotides: TGTGCCAGCAGCGCCCGGGACAGGGGCTATGGCTACACCTTC.